Following are 8 T cell receptor beta chains from one sample sequenced in a study of synovial regulatory T cells in juvenile arthritis. Repertoires were generated with immunoSEQ multiplex PCR, while TCRdb's copy carries only in-frame clones and drops some. The sample data list 8,000 to 10,000 clones. Sequenced sample: Treg cells from blood. The subset: remaining (HLA-DR-negative) circulating blood Treg cells. Receptors originate from a donor younger than 35 with juvenile idiopathic arthritis.

The chain joins TRBV15 to TRBJ1-3. Germline V gene lookup returns CDR1 LNHNV and CDR2 YYDKDF (reference sequence). The CDR3 is 16 residues long. Only the protein is available. CDR3 region: CATSRGSGLFGNTIYF. Supplemented by reference TRBV15 and TRBJ1-3, the full variable domain reads DAMVIQNPRYQVTQFGKPVTLSCSQTLNHNVMYWYQQKSSQAPKLLFHYYDKDFNNEADTPDNFQSRRPNTSFCFLDIRSPGLGDTAMYLCATSRGSGLFGNTIYFGEGSWLTVV.

The chain combines TRBV5-1 with TRBJ1-1; the TCRdb call, TRBD1, lacks DNA for checking. The CDR3 loop spans 13 amino acids. DNA was not recorded. CDR1 and CDR2 (germline): SGHRS, YFSETQ. This CDR3 reads CASSWRGPEEAFF.

This chain joins TRBV5-5 and TRBJ2-7; TCRdb's D call, TRBD2, is unchecked because there is no DNA. CDR1 SGHKS and CDR2 YYEKEE come from the germline V gene (reference sequence). The CDR3 has 13 amino acids. No DNA is recorded. CDR3 region: CASSYYFYYEQYF.

The chain couples TRBV5-4 to TRBJ1-1; the TRBD1 assignment by TCRdb is unverifiable without DNA. The germline V gene encodes CDR1 SGHNT and CDR2 YYREEE (reference sequence). CDR3 length: 17 residues. Only the protein sequence is given. Here the CDR3 reads CASSRNAGGHMNTEAFF.

The chain links TRBV4-1 to TRBJ1-5. The CDR3 totals 14 residues. There is no recorded DNA. Germline CDR1 reads MGHRA; CDR2 reads YSYEKL. CDR3 in amino acids: CASSQDSQAQPQHF.

The rearrangement links TRBV28 to TRBJ1-1; without DNA, the TCRdb call of TRBD1 cannot be checked. The germline V gene encodes CDR1 MDHEN and CDR2 SYDVKM. The CDR3 sequence is 14 residues long. No DNA was logged. The CDR3 sequence is CASIQGGMNTEAFF. Using reference TRBV28 and TRBJ1-1 for the parts outside the CDR3, the full variable domain is DVKVTQSSRYLVKRTGEKVFLECVQDMDHENMFWYRQDPGLGLRLIYFSYDVKMKEKGDIPEGYSVSREKKERFSLILESASTNQTSMYLCASIQGGMNTEAFFGQGTRLTVV.

The chain is built from TRBV10-2 and TRBJ2-7; no DNA is available, so the TRBD1 call from TCRdb remains unchecked. This CDR3 has 12 amino acids. The DNA is unrecorded. CDR1 is WSHSY, CDR2 SAAADI, per germline. The CDR3 sequence: CASSTGPYEQYF.

This sequence joins TRBV18 and TRBJ1-5. Germline V gives CDR1 KGHSH, CDR2 LQKENI. The CDR3 extends over 15 amino acids. No nucleotide data were recorded. The CDR3 loop reads CASSPIGESRQPQHF.